A selection of T cell receptor beta chains follows, all from one sample in a study of CD8 T cells in ankylosing spondylitis. TCRdb ran MiXCR on the 5' RACE reads and lists one entry per CDR3 protein. This table has approximately 290,000 distinct CDR3 sequences, less than 25% appearing once. Sequencing was done on a sample of blood, either unsorted or a sorted T cell fraction (not recorded which). The receptors here all came from a female donor with ankylosing spondylitis or in good health (not recorded which). Both conserved end residues are part of each CDR3. A D gene is named only where the DNA matches it firmly. Where a row states a size, it is once, few, many or the class of an expanded clone; other rows omit it.

d_gene,v_gene,abundance,j_gene,CDR3nt,CDR3aa
-,TRBV30,-,TRBJ1-5,TGTGCCTGGAGTGCCTCATGGGATCAGCCCCAGCATTTT,CAWSASWDQPQHF
TRBD1,TRBV24-1,-,TRBJ1-1,TGTGCCACCAGTGATCCTCGGACAGGAAGTGACGCTGAAGCTTTCTTT,CATSDPRTGSDAEAFF
-,TRBV23-1,few,TRBJ2-7,TGCGCCAGCAGTCAAGATCCCTTTCCTGGGACGCGACTGAACGAGCAGTACTTC,CASSQDPFPGTRLNEQYF
-,TRBV6-1,-,TRBJ1-3,TGTGCCAGCAGTCCCCGGGGCCGATCTGGAAACACCATATATTTT,CASSPRGRSGNTIYF
-,TRBV27,few,TRBJ1-2,TGTGCCAGCAATCAATTCTATGGCTACACCTTC,CASNQFYGYTF
TRBD2,TRBV6-2/TRBV6-3,-,TRBJ2-1,TGTGCCAGCAGTTACTCGGCGGGAGCATCCTACAATGAGCAGTTCTTC,CASSYSAGASYNEQFF
TRBD2,TRBV20-1,few,TRBJ2-7,TGCAGTGCTAGTTCACTAGCGGGAGGGCCTCGAGACGAGCAGTACTTC,CSASSLAGGPRDEQYF
TRBD2,TRBV7-2,few,TRBJ2-1,TGTGCCACAGAGACGGGACTAGCGGATAATGAGCAGTTCTTC,CATETGLADNEQFF
-,TRBV5-4,-,TRBJ2-7,TGTGCCAGCAGCAAGGACGTTACCTACGAGCAGTACTTC,CASSKDVTYEQYF
TRBD2,TRBV3-1,few,TRBJ2-2,TGTGCCAGCAGCCAAGATTTTAGCGGGACCGGGGAGCTGTTTTTT,CASSQDFSGTGELFF
TRBD1,TRBV12-3/TRBV12-4,few,TRBJ1-1,TGTGCCAGCACACAGGGGGGTGAAGCTTTCTTT,CASTQGGEAFF
-,TRBV3-1,few,TRBJ1-2,TGTGCCAGCAGCCAAGATCAGACGAGGGCGGGAGGCTACACCTTC,CASSQDQTRAGGYTF
-,TRBV6-1,many,TRBJ1-4,TGTGCCAGCAGGCCCCCCGGAGGGAAGGAAAAACTGTTTTTT,CASRPPGGKEKLFF
TRBD1,TRBV5-6,-,TRBJ2-5,TGTGCCAGCAGCCTCCTTGGCCCTCTCTATCGACAGGGGCGGTGGGAGACCCAGTACTTC,CASSLLGPLYRQGRWETQYF
-,TRBV5-1,few,TRBJ2-3,TGCGCCAGCAGCTTGGATCCGTTTAGGGGAGATACGCAGTATTTT,CASSLDPFRGDTQYF
TRBD1,TRBV7-7,-,TRBJ2-5,TGTGCCAGCAGCTTCCTGCCGACAGGGAGAGGACAAGAGACCCAGTACTTC,CASSFLPTGRGQETQYF
TRBD2,TRBV3-1,few,TRBJ2-1,TGTGCCAGCAGCCAATTTGGGACTAGCCTCTACAATGAGCAGTTCTTC,CASSQFGTSLYNEQFF
-,TRBV29-1,many,TRBJ1-1,TGCAGCGTTTATGACGGGGGAGCTTTCTTT,CSVYDGGAFF
-,TRBV2,-,TRBJ2-3,TGTGCCAGCAGTGTAGGAGGGACCGCGAATACGCAGTATTTT,CASSVGGTANTQYF
-,TRBV2,few,TRBJ2-7,TGTGCCAGCAGCCCCGACAGTTTCTCCTACGAGCAGTACTTC,CASSPDSFSYEQYF
TRBD2,TRBV6-1,-,TRBJ2-7,TGTGCCAGCAGGAGGACTAGCGACTACGAGCAGTACTTC,CASRRTSDYEQYF
TRBD2,TRBV6-2/TRBV6-3,once,TRBJ2-3,TGTGCCAGCAGTTACAACCAGCGGGGCATTTCTAGCACAGATACGCAGTATTTT,CASSYNQRGISSTDTQYF
-,TRBV7-9,-,TRBJ2-5,TGTGCCAGCAGCTCCGACCCCAGGGTTGGAGAGACCCAGTACTTC,CASSSDPRVGETQYF
-,TRBV12-3/TRBV12-4,many,TRBJ1-4,TGTGCCAGCACCACGACGGCGCCAAAACTGTTTTTT,CASTTTAPKLFF
-,TRBV29-1,many,TRBJ1-1,TGCAGCGTTGACGGAAGGTTGAACACTGAAGCTTTCTTT,CSVDGRLNTEAFF
-,TRBV20-1,few,TRBJ2-7,TGCAGTGCTAGGAACGACGGACAGTTGAGAGTCTACGAGCAGTACTTC,CSARNDGQLRVYEQYF
-,TRBV20-1,-,TRBJ2-2,TGCAGTGCTTACCATAACACCGGGGAGCTGTTTTTT,CSAYHNTGELFF
TRBD1,TRBV4-2,-,TRBJ2-6,TGTGCCAGCAGCCAAGATGGACAGGGCCCTAAGGGCGTCCTGACTTTC,CASSQDGQGPKGVLTF
TRBD2,TRBV20-1,many,TRBJ2-1,TGCAGTGCTAGAGCCGGGACTAGCGGGAGGAATGAGCAGTTCTTC,CSARAGTSGRNEQFF
-,TRBV20-1,few,TRBJ1-1,TGCAGTGCCAGGGACGGCTCCGGCGGGGCTGAAGCTTTCTTT,CSARDGSGGAEAFF
-,TRBV9,-,TRBJ2-5,TGTGCCAGCAGCGTCCTCCGTGCCTCGAACCAAGAGACCCAGTACTTC,CASSVLRASNQETQYF
-,TRBV28,-,TRBJ1-2,TGTGCCAGCAGATTGGAGACACGCGCTAACTATGGCTACACCTTC,CASRLETRANYGYTF
TRBD1,TRBV12-3/TRBV12-4,-,TRBJ2-7,TGTGCCAGCAGGAACGACAGGGTTAAACACTACGAGCAGTACTTC,CASRNDRVKHYEQYF
TRBD1,TRBV27,few,TRBJ1-5,TGTGCCAGCAGCACGACAGGGGGCGGGGGTCAGCCCCAGCATTTT,CASSTTGGGGQPQHF
TRBD1,TRBV20-1,-,TRBJ1-2,TGCAGTGCTCACCGGACAGGTCTTAACTATGGCTACACCTTC,CSAHRTGLNYGYTF
-,TRBV7-3,few,TRBJ2-2,TGTGCCAGCAGCTTTGGTGGTCCCGCGAACACCGGGGAGCTGTTTTTT,CASSFGGPANTGELFF
TRBD1,TRBV20-1,many,TRBJ1-5,TGCAGTGCTAGGGAGGGGGCACGTCAGCCCCAGCATTTT,CSAREGARQPQHF
TRBD1,TRBV28,-,TRBJ1-1,TGTGCCAGCAGCAAGACAGGGGTGAACACTGAAGCTTTCTTT,CASSKTGVNTEAFF
-,TRBV12-3/TRBV12-4,many,TRBJ2-1,TGTGCCAGCAGTACTCTCTTATCGACGGAGGGGCTCAATGAGCAGTTCTTC,CASSTLLSTEGLNEQFF
TRBD2,TRBV25-1,many,TRBJ2-1,TGTGCCAGCAGTGAGGGAGCGGGATTTTCCTACAATGAGCAGTTCTTC,CASSEGAGFSYNEQFF
-,TRBV6-2/TRBV6-3,-,TRBJ2-5,TGTGCCAGCAGGAACGGGCCTGCGGAGACCCAGTACTTC,CASRNGPAETQYF
-,TRBV25-1,-,TRBJ2-7,TGTGCCAGCAGTTTCAACAACGAGCAGTACTTC,CASSFNNEQYF
-,TRBV29-1,few,TRBJ2-3,TGCAGCGTTGAAGATGGACTCTGGGGAGATACGCAGTATTTT,CSVEDGLWGDTQYF
-,TRBV6-5,many,TRBJ1-5,TGTGCCAGCAGTTCCGATCAGTGGAATCAGCCCCAGCATTTT,CASSSDQWNQPQHF
-,TRBV11-2,-,TRBJ2-3,TGTGCCAGCAGCTTAGATGCGGCGGGCCTAAGGACAGATACGCAGTATTTT,CASSLDAAGLRTDTQYF
TRBD1,TRBV6-2/TRBV6-3,-,TRBJ1-1,TGTGCCAGCAGTTTCCCCGGGACAGGGTGGGGCACTGAAGCTTTCTTT,CASSFPGTGWGTEAFF
-,TRBV5-1,-,TRBJ2-2,TGCGCCAGCACCCTGACAGGTTCGAACACCGGGGAGCTGTTTTTT,CASTLTGSNTGELFF
TRBD1,TRBV4-2,-,TRBJ2-3,TGTGCCAGCAGCCCGACCCAGGGACAGGGGAACACAGATACGCAGTATTTT,CASSPTQGQGNTDTQYF
-,TRBV7-9,-,TRBJ2-3,TGTGCCGCCTCGGAGGCAGATACGCAGTATTTT,CAASEADTQYF
TRBD2,TRBV6-1,-,TRBJ2-1,TGTGCCGTCCGTCCCCTAGCGGGAGGAAATGAGCAGTTCTTC,CAVRPLAGGNEQFF
-,TRBV6-5,-,TRBJ1-6,TGTGCCAGCAGTTACAGTAGGCCAGGGAGCTCCTATAATTCACCCCTCCACTTT,CASSYSRPGSSYNSPLHF
TRBD2,TRBV5-5,-,TRBJ2-7,TGTGCCAGCAGCTTGACTAGCGGACCTATGGGGGAGCAGTACTTC,CASSLTSGPMGEQYF
-,TRBV20-1,few,TRBJ2-5,TGCAGTGCTGCCCTAGGGACTTCCCAAGAGACCCAGTACTTC,CSAALGTSQETQYF
-,TRBV20-1,-,TRBJ2-7,TGCAGTGCTACCCGGAGGACTTTGTCCTACGAGCAGTACTTC,CSATRRTLSYEQYF
TRBD1,TRBV12-3/TRBV12-4,-,TRBJ1-5,TGTGCCAGCAGCCTGCGACGGGACAGAAATCAGCCCCAGCATTTT,CASSLRRDRNQPQHF
TRBD2,TRBV7-2,few,TRBJ2-5,TGTGCCAGCAGCCTTAACGGACTAGTGGGGTTGGAGACCCAGTACTTC,CASSLNGLVGLETQYF